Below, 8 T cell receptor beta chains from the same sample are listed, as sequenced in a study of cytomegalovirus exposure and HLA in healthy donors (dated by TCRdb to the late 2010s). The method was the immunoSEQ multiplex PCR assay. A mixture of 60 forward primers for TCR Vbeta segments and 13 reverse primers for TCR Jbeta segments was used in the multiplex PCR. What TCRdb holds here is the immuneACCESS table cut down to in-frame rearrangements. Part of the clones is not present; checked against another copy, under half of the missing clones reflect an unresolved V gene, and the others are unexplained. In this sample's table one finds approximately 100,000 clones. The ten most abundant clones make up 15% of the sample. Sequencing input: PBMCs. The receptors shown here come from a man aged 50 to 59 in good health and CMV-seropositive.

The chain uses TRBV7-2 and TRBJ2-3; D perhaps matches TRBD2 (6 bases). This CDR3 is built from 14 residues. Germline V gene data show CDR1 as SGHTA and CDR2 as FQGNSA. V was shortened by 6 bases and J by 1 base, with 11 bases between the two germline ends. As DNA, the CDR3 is TGTGCCAGCAGGTTCGGAGGGGGCACAGATACGCAGTATTTT. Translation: CASRFGGGTDTQYF.

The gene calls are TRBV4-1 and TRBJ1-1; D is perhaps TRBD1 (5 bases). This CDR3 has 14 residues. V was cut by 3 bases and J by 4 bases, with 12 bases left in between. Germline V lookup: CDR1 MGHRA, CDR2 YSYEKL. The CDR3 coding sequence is TGCGCCAGCAGCCATTGGCAGGGCGGCACTGAAGCTTTCTTT. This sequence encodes CASSHWQGGTEAFF.

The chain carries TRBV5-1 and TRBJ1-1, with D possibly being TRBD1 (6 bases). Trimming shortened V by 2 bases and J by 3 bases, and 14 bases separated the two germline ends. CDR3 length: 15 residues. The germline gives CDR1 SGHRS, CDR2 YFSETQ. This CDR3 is CASSLQGPVYTEAFF. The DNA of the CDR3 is TGCGCCAGCAGCTTACAGGGACCAGTGTACACTGAAGCTTTCTTT.

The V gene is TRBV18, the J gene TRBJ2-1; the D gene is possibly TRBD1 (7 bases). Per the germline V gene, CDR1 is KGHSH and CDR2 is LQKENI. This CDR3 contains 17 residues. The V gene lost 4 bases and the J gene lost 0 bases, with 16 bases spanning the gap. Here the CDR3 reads CASSLAGQLSSYNEQFF. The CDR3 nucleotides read TGTGCCAGCTCACTGGCGGGACAGCTAAGCTCCTACAATGAGCAGTTCTTC.

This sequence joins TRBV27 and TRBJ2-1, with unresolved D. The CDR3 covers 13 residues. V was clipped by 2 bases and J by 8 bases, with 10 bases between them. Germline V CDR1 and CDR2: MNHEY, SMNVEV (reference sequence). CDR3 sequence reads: CASSLGLSDEQFF. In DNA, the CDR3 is TGTGCCAGCAGTTTAGGGCTTAGTGATGAGCAGTTCTTC.

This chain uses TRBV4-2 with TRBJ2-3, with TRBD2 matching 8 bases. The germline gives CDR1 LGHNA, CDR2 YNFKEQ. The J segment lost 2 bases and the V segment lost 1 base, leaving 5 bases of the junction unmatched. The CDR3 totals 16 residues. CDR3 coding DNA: TGTGCCAGCAGCCAAGGTATTAGCGGGATCACAGATACGCAGTATTTT. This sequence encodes CASSQGISGITDTQYF.

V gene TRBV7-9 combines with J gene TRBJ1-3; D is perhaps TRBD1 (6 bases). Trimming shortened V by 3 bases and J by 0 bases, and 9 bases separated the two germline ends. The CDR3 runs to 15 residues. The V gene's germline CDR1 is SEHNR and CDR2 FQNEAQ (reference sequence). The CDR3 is CASSLRGNSGNTIYF. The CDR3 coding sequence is TGTGCCAGCAGCTTGAGGGGGAACTCTGGAAACACCATATATTTT.

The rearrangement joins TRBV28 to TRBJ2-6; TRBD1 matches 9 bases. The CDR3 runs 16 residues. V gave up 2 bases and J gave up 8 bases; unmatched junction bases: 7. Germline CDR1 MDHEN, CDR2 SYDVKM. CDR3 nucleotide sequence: TGTGCCAGCAGTTTAAGGGGGGACAGGGTGTCCAACGTCCTGACTTTC. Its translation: CASSLRGDRVSNVLTF.